These T cell receptor beta chains were read from a single sample in a study of blood T cell repertoires in COVID-19. Using immunoSEQ multiplex PCR, the repertoire was profiled, and TCRdb retains in-frame clones only, with some absent. Of a few hundred thousand clones in the sample, 80% to 85% were seen once. Sequences were obtained from peripheral blood. The receptors here all came from a young man with active or convalescent COVID-19. The CDR3 runs from the conserved cysteine through the conserved F or W. A D gene is named only where the DNA matches it firmly. The listing skips clone size in some rows; elsewhere it reads once, few, many or a size class.

clone_size: few
j_call: TRBJ1-4
d_call: -
v_call: TRBV3-1/TRBV3-2
cdr3_nt: TGTGCCAGCAGCCAAGAGGCTGGCCCCTTAGAAAAACTGTTTTTT
cdr3_aa: CASSQEAGPLEKLFF

clone_size: -
j_call: TRBJ2-1
d_call: -
v_call: TRBV19
cdr3_nt: TGTGCCAGTAGAACCGGGACTGGAGGCTACAATGAGCAGTTCTTC
cdr3_aa: CASRTGTGGYNEQFF

clone_size: -
j_call: TRBJ2-1
d_call: -
v_call: TRBV28
cdr3_nt: TGTGCCAGCAGCGCGGCAGGGGACTACAATGAGCAGTTCTTC
cdr3_aa: CASSAAGDYNEQFF

clone_size: once
j_call: TRBJ1-1
d_call: -
v_call: TRBV7-2
cdr3_nt: TGTGCCAGCAGCTCCTATAGGGTGGAGGACACTGAAGCTTTCTTT
cdr3_aa: CASSSYRVEDTEAFF

clone_size: -
j_call: TRBJ2-1
d_call: -
v_call: TRBV4-2
cdr3_nt: TGTGCCAGCAGCCAAGATGGTGGGGGGGCATCTTACAATGAGCAGTTCTTC
cdr3_aa: CASSQDGGGASYNEQFF

clone_size: -
j_call: TRBJ2-1
d_call: -
v_call: TRBV9
cdr3_nt: TGTGCCAGCAGCGTAGCGAGCAGGGCGGATGAGCAGTTCTTC
cdr3_aa: CASSVASRADEQFF

clone_size: -
j_call: TRBJ2-3
d_call: TRBD2
v_call: TRBV10-1
cdr3_nt: TGCGCCAGCCCACTCCGGACTAGCGGGTTCACAGATACGCAGTATTTT
cdr3_aa: CASPLRTSGFTDTQYF

clone_size: -
j_call: TRBJ2-1
d_call: -
v_call: TRBV4-3
cdr3_nt: TGCGCCAGCAGCCAAGTAGGGGTTAGCCCCCGCAACAATGAGCAGTTCTTC
cdr3_aa: CASSQVGVSPRNNEQFF

clone_size: -
j_call: TRBJ2-7
d_call: -
v_call: TRBV6-6
cdr3_nt: TGTGCCAGCAGTAGGACAAGTCGGGAGCAGTACTTC
cdr3_aa: CASSRTSREQYF

clone_size: -
j_call: TRBJ2-7
d_call: -
v_call: TRBV28
cdr3_nt: TGTGCCAGCAGTTTCGGCGGAGCTACCTACGAGCAGTACTTC
cdr3_aa: CASSFGGATYEQYF

clone_size: -
j_call: TRBJ2-7
d_call: -
v_call: TRBV28
cdr3_nt: TGTGCCAGTACTCGCGACAGCTTAGGTGAGCAGTACTTC
cdr3_aa: CASTRDSLGEQYF

clone_size: -
j_call: TRBJ2-3
d_call: -
v_call: TRBV18
cdr3_nt: TGTGCCAGCTCACCGGAGGGGGATACGCAGTATTTT
cdr3_aa: CASSPEGDTQYF

clone_size: -
j_call: TRBJ2-2
d_call: TRBD2
v_call: TRBV9
cdr3_nt: TGTGCCAGCAGCGTAGGGGGGTTAGCGGGTTGGACCGGGGAGCTGTTTTTT
cdr3_aa: CASSVGGLAGWTGELFF

clone_size: -
j_call: TRBJ2-7
d_call: TRBD2
v_call: TRBV15
cdr3_nt: TGTGCCACCAGCAGAGAGCGGGAGCGAAACTACGAGCAGTACTTC
cdr3_aa: CATSRERERNYEQYF

clone_size: once
j_call: TRBJ2-7
d_call: TRBD1
v_call: TRBV9
cdr3_nt: TGTGCCAGCAGCCCCCGGGACAGGGGGCTTGGGGAGCAGTACTTC
cdr3_aa: CASSPRDRGLGEQYF

clone_size: -
j_call: TRBJ2-7
d_call: TRBD2
v_call: TRBV19
cdr3_nt: TGTGCCAGTTCGGCTAGCGGGCTCTCCTACGAGCAGTACTTC
cdr3_aa: CASSASGLSYEQYF

clone_size: -
j_call: TRBJ1-4
d_call: TRBD1
v_call: TRBV3-1/TRBV3-2
cdr3_nt: TGTGCCAGCAGCCTGGGACAGGGAAGTGAAAAACTGTTTTTT
cdr3_aa: CASSLGQGSEKLFF

clone_size: -
j_call: TRBJ2-6
d_call: -
v_call: TRBV30
cdr3_nt: TGTGCCTGGAGTGTAGGGAGCTCTGGGGCCAACGTCCTGACTTTC
cdr3_aa: CAWSVGSSGANVLTF

clone_size: -
j_call: TRBJ2-7
d_call: -
v_call: TRBV12-3/TRBV12-4
cdr3_nt: TGTGCCAGCAGTTTAATGACTCCCTACGAGCAGTACTTC
cdr3_aa: CASSLMTPYEQYF

clone_size: -
j_call: TRBJ2-3
d_call: TRBD1
v_call: TRBV4-3
cdr3_nt: TGCGCCAGCAGCCAAGATGGGCGTTCCAGGGGGGATACGCAGTATTTT
cdr3_aa: CASSQDGRSRGDTQYF

clone_size: few
j_call: TRBJ1-2
d_call: TRBD1
v_call: TRBV10-3
cdr3_nt: TGTGCCATCAGTGAGGCCGGACAGGGGGACGGCTACACCTTC
cdr3_aa: CAISEAGQGDGYTF

clone_size: -
j_call: TRBJ1-6
d_call: -
v_call: TRBV6-5
cdr3_nt: TGTGCCAGCAGTTACACCGGGTCGTATAATTCACCCCTCCACTTT
cdr3_aa: CASSYTGSYNSPLHF

clone_size: -
j_call: TRBJ1-1
d_call: -
v_call: TRBV5-1
cdr3_nt: TGCGCCAGCAACAGAATTGGTGGCACTGAAGCTTTCTTT
cdr3_aa: CASNRIGGTEAFF

clone_size: -
j_call: TRBJ2-7
d_call: -
v_call: TRBV9
cdr3_nt: TGTGCCAGCAGCGTAAGTCAGGCGCCCTACGAGCAGTACTTC
cdr3_aa: CASSVSQAPYEQYF

clone_size: -
j_call: TRBJ1-5
d_call: TRBD1
v_call: TRBV27
cdr3_nt: TGTGCCAGCAGACCCGGGACAGGGAGCAATCAGCCCCAGCATTTT
cdr3_aa: CASRPGTGSNQPQHF